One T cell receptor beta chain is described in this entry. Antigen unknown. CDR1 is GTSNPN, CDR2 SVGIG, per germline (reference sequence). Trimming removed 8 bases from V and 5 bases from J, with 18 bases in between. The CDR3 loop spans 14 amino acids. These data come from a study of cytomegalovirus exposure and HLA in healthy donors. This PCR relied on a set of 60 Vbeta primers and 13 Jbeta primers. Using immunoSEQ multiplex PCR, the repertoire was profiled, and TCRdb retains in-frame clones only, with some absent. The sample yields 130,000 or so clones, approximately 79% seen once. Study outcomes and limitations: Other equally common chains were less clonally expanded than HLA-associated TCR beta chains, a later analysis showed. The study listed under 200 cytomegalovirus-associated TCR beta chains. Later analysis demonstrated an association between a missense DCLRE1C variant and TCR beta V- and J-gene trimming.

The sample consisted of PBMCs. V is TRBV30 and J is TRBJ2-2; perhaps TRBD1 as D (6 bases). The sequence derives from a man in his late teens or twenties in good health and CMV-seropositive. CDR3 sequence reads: CARGGEGETGELFF. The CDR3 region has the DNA TGTGCCCGGGGCGGTGAGGGGGAGACCGGGGAGCTGTTTTTT. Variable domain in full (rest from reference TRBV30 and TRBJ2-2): SQTIHQWPATLVQPVGSPLSLECTVEGTSNPNLYWYRQAAGRGLQLLFYSVGIGQISSEVPQNLSASRPQDRQFILSSKKLLLSDSGFYLCARGGEGETGELFFGEGSRLTVL.